These 11 T cell receptor beta chains came from one sample sequenced in a study of metastatic and nonmetastatic thyroid tumors. TCRdb re-processed the PCR reads through MiXCR. This sample has 24,000 or so clones, with about 13% found just once. Prior to thyroid surgery, none of the patients had received any treatment. The sequenced sample was blood. Receptors were obtained from a female donor with papillary thyroid cancer or a benign thyroid nodule (not recorded which). Some clones in this sample may be carry-over from other donors' samples.

This clone was observed many times. V and J are TRBV20-1 and TRBJ2-7; 10 positions agree with TRBD1. V lost 0 bases, J lost 4 bases, and 6 bases stayed unmatched. Germline CDR1 reads DFQATT; CDR2 reads SNEGSKA (reference sequence). This CDR3 contains 15 residues. Here the CDR3 DNA reads TGCAGTGCTAGAGATAGTGGGACAGGGGAGTACGAGCAGTACTTC. It translates to CSARDSGTGEYEQYF.

This clone appeared many times. This chain links TRBV12-3 or TRBV12-4 with TRBJ2-2; D not certain. The CDR3 has 14 residues. V was pared by 3 bases and J by 0 bases, with 5 bases between. CDR3 nucleotide sequence: TGTGCCAGCAGTTTTGGGGCGAACACCGGGGAGCTGTTTTTT. Translating it yields CASSFGANTGELFF.

At least ten counts were recorded for this clone. This sequence joins TRBV20-1 and TRBJ2-7, with TRBD1 matching 7 bases. J was trimmed by 1 base and V by 7 bases; bases with no gene match: 13. Germline V gene data show CDR1 as DFQATT and CDR2 as SNEGSKA (reference sequence). CDR3 length equals 15 residues. CDR3 region: CSGQHRGISSYEQYF. The DNA for the CDR3 is TGCAGTGGCCAACACAGGGGAATTAGTTCCTACGAGCAGTACTTC.

The V gene is TRBV12-3 or TRBV12-4, the J gene TRBJ2-1; TRBD1 or TRBD2 may be the D gene (5 bases each). Trimming pared 6 bases from V and 9 bases from J, leaving 9 bases between. CDR3 size: 11 residues. The CDR3 DNA reads as TGTGCCAGCAGAGGGGACGGTGAGCAGTTCTTC. This sequence encodes CASRGDGEQFF.

This clone was found many times. V gene TRBV19 combines with J gene TRBJ1-2, with no clear D. The CDR3 length is 10 residues. V gave up 11 bases and J gave up 4 bases, with 8 bases separating them. From germline, CDR1 is LNHDA and CDR2 SQIVND (reference sequence). The chain's CDR3 is CASGIYGYTF. CDR3 DNA sequence: TGTGCCTCCGGGATCTATGGCTACACCTTC.

This clone was seen only a few times. The V call is TRBV24-1, the J call TRBJ2-7, with D possibly matching TRBD1 (6 bases). This CDR3 has 13 amino acids. V was pared by 6 bases and J by 4 bases, with 12 bases between. Germline V gene sequence: CDR1 KGHDR, CDR2 SFDVKD. The CDR3: CATSQGGWYEQYF. The CDR3 nucleotides read TGTGCCACCAGTCAAGGGGGTTGGTACGAGCAGTACTTC.

This clone was detected many times. V usage is TRBV20-1 and J usage is TRBJ2-5; D assignment may be TRBD1 or TRBD2 (5 bases each). Germline lookup yields CDR1 DFQATT and CDR2 SNEGSKA (reference sequence). The CDR3 totals 14 residues. Trimming pared 0 bases from V and 4 bases from J, leaving 12 bases between. CDR3 protein: CSARDLEGLETQYF. The CDR3 bases are TGCAGTGCTAGAGATCTAGAGGGGTTAGAGACCCAGTACTTC.

The table lists this clone with many counts. V usage is TRBV14 and J usage is TRBJ2-7, with 12 bases lining up with TRBD2. Germline loops: CDR1 SGHDN, CDR2 FVKESK. The CDR3 consists of 14 residues. J gave up 4 bases and V 4 bases, and 2 bases lay outside the gene matches. CDR3 bases: TGTGCCAGCAGCCCTAGCGGGAGGGAGTACGAGCAGTACTTC. It encodes CASSPSGREYEQYF.

In its sample, this clone is medium-sized. The rearrangement links TRBV7-2 to TRBJ2-1, with TRBD2 as a possible D gene (5 bases). The V gene's germline CDR1 is SGHTA and CDR2 FQGNSA. Trimming cost V 3 bases and J 6 bases, with 18 bases left between them. CDR3 length: 16 amino acids. CDR3: CASSLSVAERANEQFF. In DNA form, the CDR3 reads TGTGCCAGCAGCTTGAGTGTGGCGGAGAGGGCCAATGAGCAGTTCTTC.

This clone came up many times. V is TRBV7-9 and J is TRBJ2-1; D is uncertain. V was clipped by 2 bases and J by 4 bases, with 12 bases between them. CDR3 length: 15 residues. CDR1 SEHNR and CDR2 FQNEAQ come from the germline V gene (reference sequence). Here the CDR3 DNA reads TGTGCCAGCAGCTTAATTCTTGTGGCATACAATGAGCAGTTCTTC. Its protein is CASSLILVAYNEQFF.

This clone was counted at least ten times. This sequence may be a read error, since a much larger clone differs from it by one base. J is TRBJ2-1 and V is TRBV12-3 or TRBV12-4; 9 nucleotides agree with TRBD2. V was clipped by 6 bases and J by 10 bases; unmatched bases: 4. This CDR3 is built from 12 residues. CDR3 amino acids: CASRRTSAEQFF. As DNA, the CDR3 is TGTGCCAGCAGGCGGACTAGCGCAGAGCAGTTCTTC.